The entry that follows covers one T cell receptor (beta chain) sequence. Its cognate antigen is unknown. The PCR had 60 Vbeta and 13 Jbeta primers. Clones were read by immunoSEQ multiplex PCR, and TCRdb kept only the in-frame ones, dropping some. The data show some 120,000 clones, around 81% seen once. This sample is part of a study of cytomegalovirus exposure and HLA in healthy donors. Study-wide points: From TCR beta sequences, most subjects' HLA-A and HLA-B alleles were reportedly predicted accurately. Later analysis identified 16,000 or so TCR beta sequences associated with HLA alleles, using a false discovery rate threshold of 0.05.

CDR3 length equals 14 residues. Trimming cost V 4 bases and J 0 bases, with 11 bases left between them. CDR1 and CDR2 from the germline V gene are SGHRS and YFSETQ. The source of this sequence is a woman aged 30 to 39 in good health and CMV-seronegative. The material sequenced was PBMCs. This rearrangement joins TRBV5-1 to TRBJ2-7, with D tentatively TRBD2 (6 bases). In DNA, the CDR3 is TGCGCCAGCAGCCCGGTCGGGAGCTCCTACGAGCAGTACTTC. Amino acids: CASSPVGSSYEQYF.